Shown below are 19 T cell receptor beta chains from a single sample sequenced in a study of blood T cell repertoires in COVID-19. Sequencing used immunoSEQ multiplex PCR; TCRdb keeps in-frame clones, though not all of them. The sample lists approximately 160,000 clones, roughly 90% occurring once. Input material: peripheral blood. These receptors were obtained from a man in his sixties with active or convalescent COVID-19.

This clone has only a few counts. This chain's CDR3 is CASSIYRTVGLKPQHF. CDR3 in DNA: TGTGCCAGTAGTATTTATCGGACAGTGGGGTTAAAGCCCCAGCATTTT. The genes are TRBV19 and TRBJ1-5, with a weak D call TRBD1 (6 bases). The CDR3 runs 16 residues. V lost 3 bases and J 8 bases, leaving 20 bases between the germline ends. The germline V gene encodes CDR1 LNHDA and CDR2 SQIVND (reference sequence).

The gene calls are TRBV7-9 and TRBJ2-7, with 8 nucleotides matching TRBD1. The CDR3 totals 13 residues. The junction had 5 bases not matched to a gene; V was cut back by 7 bases and J by 3 bases. The germline gives CDR1 SEHNR, CDR2 FQNEAQ (reference sequence). Here the CDR3 DNA reads TGTGCCAGCACGGACAGGGTGAACTACGAGCAGTACTTC. This gives the protein CASTDRVNYEQYF.

This rearrangement joins TRBV6-1 to TRBJ1-2; D possibly corresponds to TRBD1 (5 bases). The V gene's germline CDR1 is MNHNS and CDR2 SASEGT. The CDR3 extends over 13 amino acids. Trimming pared 3 bases from V and 7 bases from J, leaving 12 bases between. CDR3 region: CASSDRGGRGYTF. Here the CDR3 DNA reads TGTGCCAGCAGTGATAGGGGAGGACGTGGCTACACCTTC.

The chain couples TRBV27 to TRBJ2-7; the D gene is possibly TRBD1 (6 bases). This CDR3 is 15 amino acids long. Germline CDR1 MNHEY, CDR2 SMNVEV (reference sequence). V was cut by 2 bases and J by 3 bases, with 14 bases left in between. The CDR3 is CASSLARGNNYEQYF. The DNA for the CDR3 is TGTGCCAGCAGTTTAGCCAGGGGTAACAACTACGAGCAGTACTTC.

The gene calls are TRBV25-1 and TRBJ2-1; no firm D call. V gave up 3 bases and J gave up 3 bases, with 3 bases separating them. Germline V gives CDR1 MGHDK, CDR2 SYGVNS. This CDR3 contains 12 residues. In nucleotides, the CDR3 is TGTGCCAGCAGTGACATCTACAATGAGCAGTTCTTC. It is translated as CASSDIYNEQFF. The variable domain in full, with the rest retrieved from reference TRBV25-1 and TRBJ2-1, is EADIYQTPRYLVIGTGKKITLECSQTMGHDKMYWYQQDPGMELHLIHYSYGVNSTEKGDLSSESTVSRIRTEHFPLTLESARPSHTSQYLCASSDIYNEQFFGPGTRLTVL.

V is TRBV6-5 and J is TRBJ1-5; no definite D call. CDR1 is MNHEY and CDR2 is SVGAGI in the germline V gene. Trimming left V 6 bases short and J 2 bases short, with 8 bases between. This CDR3 is 13 amino acids long. The DNA of the CDR3 is TGTGCCAGCAGGAGGTTTGGCAATCAGCCCCAGCATTTT. Protein product: CASRRFGNQPQHF.

This clone was recorded a few times. This rearrangement joins TRBV10-1 to TRBJ2-7, with a tentative D call TRBD1 (6 bases). The germline V gene has CDR1 WNHNN and CDR2 SYGVQD (reference sequence). The CDR3 is 13 amino acids. Trimming removed 5 bases at V and 6 bases at J, with 14 bases between. The CDR3 is CASSHLQGSEQYF. CDR3 nucleotide sequence: TGCGCCAGCAGTCACTTACAGGGCTCCGAGCAGTACTTC.

The chain combines TRBV6-6 with TRBJ1-1; D may be TRBD1 (6 bases). In germline, CDR1 is MNHNY, CDR2 SVGAGI (reference sequence). The CDR3 spans 14 residues. V was trimmed by 6 bases and J by 1 base, leaving 12 bases between them. CDR3 sequence reads: CASSRDTSNTEAFF. The DNA for the CDR3 is TGTGCCAGCAGCCGGGACACCTCGAACACTGAAGCTTTCTTT.

This clone is large. The chain's CDR3 is CAIPGLAYNEQFF. Written as DNA, the CDR3 is TGTGCCATCCCGGGACTAGCCTACAATGAGCAGTTCTTC. The chain links TRBV2 to TRBJ2-1, with 8 positions matching TRBD2. The trim removed 10 bases at V and 2 bases at J, leaving 4 bases unmatched. CDR1 is SNHLY, CDR2 FYNNEI, per germline. The CDR3 length is 13 residues.

The CDR3 region is CAWSGQLRNTEAFF. CDR3 coding DNA: TGTGCCTGGAGTGGCCAACTTAGGAACACTGAAGCTTTCTTT. The V gene is TRBV30, the J gene TRBJ1-1, with unresolved D. The V end was cut by 1 base, the J end by 1 base, with 10 bases between. Germline CDR1 is GTSNPN and CDR2 is SVGIG (reference sequence). The length of the CDR3 is 14 residues.

The chain links TRBV24-1 to TRBJ2-3; TRBD1 agrees at 7 bases. V was pared by 3 bases and J by 2 bases, with 7 bases of the junction left unmatched. Germline-derived CDR1 and CDR2 are KGHDR and SFDVKD. This CDR3 is built from 16 residues. The CDR3 nucleotides read TGTGCCACCAGTGATCCTAGACAGGGACCCACAGATACGCAGTATTTT. It specifies CATSDPRQGPTDTQYF.

The J gene is TRBJ2-1, the V gene TRBV5-4; TRBD2 agrees at 12 bases. Germline CDR1 SGHNT, CDR2 YYREEE (reference sequence). Trimming took 0 bases from V and 8 from J; bases not matched to a gene: 12. The CDR3 has 18 residues. CDR3 sequence (DNA): TGTGCCAGCAGCTTGGCCGCCCCTAGCGGGAGGGGTTGGCATGAGCAGTTCTTC. Its translation: CASSLAAPSGRGWHEQFF.

The chain links TRBV7-9 to TRBJ1-2; D is uncertain. The CDR3 sequence is 15 residues long. V lost 4 bases and J 0 bases, leaving 12 bases between the germline ends. CDR1 SEHNR and CDR2 FQNEAQ come from the germline V gene (reference sequence). The CDR3 nucleotides are TGTGCCAGCAGCTCGGTACCCAGGACTAACTATGGCTACACCTTC. This codes for CASSSVPRTNYGYTF.

The gene calls are TRBV7-9 and TRBJ2-5; a possible D gene is TRBD2 (6 bases). The germline V gene encodes CDR1 SEHNR and CDR2 FQNEAQ (reference sequence). The CDR3 is 18 residues long. V lost 5 bases to trimming and J lost 3 bases, with 25 bases between them. The CDR3 is CASSPGLLRGVPEETQYF. The CDR3 DNA reads as TGTGCCAGCAGCCCGGGACTCCTTAGGGGAGTGCCCGAAGAGACCCAGTACTTC.

This rearrangement joins TRBV11-2 to TRBJ2-3, with 7 nucleotides matching TRBD1. Looked up from germline, CDR1 is SGHAT and CDR2 is FQNNGV. This CDR3 has 16 residues. V gave up 5 bases and J gave up 2 bases; unmatched junction bases: 10. CDR3 bases: TGTGCCAGCAGCCGTCCTTCGACAGGGATCACAGATACGCAGTATTTT. Translated, it gives CASSRPSTGITDTQYF.

This clone has a handful of counts. CDR3 loop: CASSLTGGPTEAFF. DNA for the CDR3: TGCGCCAGCAGCTTGACAGGGGGCCCCACTGAAGCTTTCTTT. The V call is TRBV5-1, the J call TRBJ1-1; 9 bases are a match to TRBD1. The J segment lost 4 bases and the V segment lost 1 base, leaving 2 bases of the junction unmatched. CDR1 and CDR2 (germline): SGHRS, YFSETQ. This CDR3 is 14 amino acids long. The whole variable domain, filled in from reference TRBV5-1 and TRBJ1-1, reads KAGVTQTPRYLIKTRGQQVTLSCSPISGHRSVSWYQQTPGQGLQFLFEYFSETQRNKGNFPGRFSGRQFSNSRSEMNVSTLELGDSALYLCASSLTGGPTEAFFGQGTRLTVV.

This clone was seen only once. The V call is TRBV7-9, the J call TRBJ1-4, with D unresolved. Germline lookup yields CDR1 SEHNR and CDR2 FQNEAQ (reference sequence). The CDR3 totals 18 residues. V dropped 5 bases and J dropped 0 bases, with 19 bases sitting between them. CDR3 sequence reads: CASSRGLATISTNEKLFF. The CDR3 coding sequence is TGTGCCAGCAGCCGCGGACTCGCTACCATCTCAACTAATGAAAAACTGTTTTTT.

V is TRBV3-1 (or the pseudogene TRBV3-2) and J is TRBJ2-1; TRBD2 matches 9 bases. V trimming: 4 bases; J trimming: 3 bases; junction bases outside the gene matches: 10. Germline CDR1 is LGHDT and CDR2 is YNNKEL (reference sequence). The CDR3 contains 17 residues. The CDR3 here is CASSPFPAGGNYNEQFF. As DNA, the CDR3 is TGTGCCAGCAGCCCCTTCCCAGCGGGGGGAAACTACAATGAGCAGTTCTTC.

The V and J genes are TRBV19 and TRBJ2-3; tentative D call: TRBD2 (6 bases). V was trimmed by 7 bases and J by 0 bases, leaving 14 bases between them. The V gene's germline CDR1 is LNHDA and CDR2 SQIVND (reference sequence). The CDR3 has 15 residues. The CDR3 DNA reads TGTGCCAGTACTGGAGGGGTCCCCAGCACAGATACGCAGTATTTT. Protein product: CASTGGVPSTDTQYF.